Described below is a single TCR beta chain sequence and its context. Antigen specificity is unknown. A junction boundary mismatches the germline segment, possibly from a read error. The sample holds other DNA sequences that translate to the same CDR3. Genomic DNA belonging to each subset was distributed in equal measure over several immunoSEQ plates. For sorted subsets, about 190 ng DNA per replicate equaled about 30,000 T cell genomes. Only in-frame clones appear in the TCRdb table, and some are missing; sequencing was by immunoSEQ multiplex PCR. In the table there are 2 million to 2.5 million clones, less than 95% of which are singletons. Germline V gene sequence: CDR1 SGHRS, CDR2 YFSETQ. This CDR3 has 15 amino acids. This sample is part of a study of shared clonotypes between healthy human individuals. Overall study results and limits: Among the subsets, naive ones generally showed larger estimated richness than memory ones. Clonotypes shared by all four sorted-subset donors had higher generation probabilities than non-shared clonotypes.

The source of this sequence is a man aged 18-30 years in good health. Some clones in this sample may be carry-over from other donors' samples. The J gene is TRBJ1-1, the V gene TRBV5-1; no definite D call. Specimen: naive CD4+ T cells from PBMCs. The subset was: CD45RA+ positively selected. The CDR3 region is CASSLLGREDTEAFF. As DNA, the CDR3 is TGCGCCAGCAGCTTGTTGGGGAGGGAAGACACTGAAGCCTTCTTT.